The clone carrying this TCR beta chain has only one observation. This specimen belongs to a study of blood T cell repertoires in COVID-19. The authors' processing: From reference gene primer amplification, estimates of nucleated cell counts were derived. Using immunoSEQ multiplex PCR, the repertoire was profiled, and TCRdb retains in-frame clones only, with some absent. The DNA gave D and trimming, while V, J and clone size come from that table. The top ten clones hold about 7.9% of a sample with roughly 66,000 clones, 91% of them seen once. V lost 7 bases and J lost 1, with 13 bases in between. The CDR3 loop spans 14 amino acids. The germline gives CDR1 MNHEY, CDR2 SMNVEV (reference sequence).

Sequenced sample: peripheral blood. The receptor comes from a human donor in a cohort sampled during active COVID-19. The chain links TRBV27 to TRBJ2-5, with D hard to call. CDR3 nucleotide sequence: TGTGCCAGCAAATCGGCGAGGAGCCAAGAGACCCAGTACTTC. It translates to CASKSARSQETQYF.